A selection of T cell receptor beta chains follows, all from one sample in a study of blood T cell repertoires in COVID-19. The method was immunoSEQ multiplex PCR; TCRdb's version includes in-frame clones alone and lacks a portion of them. Of about 170,000 clones in the sample, 80% to 95% were seen once. The source material was peripheral blood. Receptor source: a man aged 25 to 40 with COVID-19, enrolled during active disease. The CDR3 runs from the conserved cysteine through the conserved F or W. The D gene is left open where the match is weak. Clone size appears in some rows only: once, few, many, or a class for an expanded clone.

TRBV6-5	once	NA	TRBJ2-3	CASSYSAVTDTQYF	TGTGCCAGCAGTTATTCGGCGGTCACAGATACGCAGTATTTT
TRBV15	NA	NA	TRBJ1-2	CATSREQTYNYGYTF	TGTGCCACCAGCAGAGAGCAGACTTACAACTATGGCTACACCTTC
TRBV4-1	NA	TRBD2	TRBJ2-1	CASSQVGLFYNEQFF	TGCGCCAGCAGCCAAGTGGGACTATTCTACAATGAGCAGTTCTTC
TRBV11-2	NA	NA	TRBJ1-6	CASSQRGTINSPLHF	TGTGCCAGCAGCCAAAGGGGGACAATTAATTCACCCCTCCACTTT
TRBV7-2	NA	TRBD2	TRBJ2-7	CASSLGTSGSIGAYEQYF	TGTGCCAGCAGCTTAGGCACTAGCGGGAGTATTGGGGCCTACGAGCAGTACTTC
TRBV7-9	few	TRBD1	TRBJ2-1	CASSLKHRDRGHREQFF	TGTGCCAGCAGCTTAAAGCACCGGGACAGGGGGCATCGTGAGCAGTTCTTC
TRBV5-5	NA	NA	TRBJ1-5	CASSLAGDSNQPQHF	TGTGCCAGCAGCTTGGCAGGGGATAGCAATCAGCCCCAGCATTTT
TRBV19	once	NA	TRBJ1-5	CASIDSSLNQPQHF	TGTGCCAGTATCGACAGTAGCCTCAATCAGCCCCAGCATTTT
TRBV5-4	NA	TRBD2	TRBJ2-2	CASRGSGRNTGELFF	TGTGCCAGCAGGGGGAGCGGGAGAAACACCGGGGAGCTGTTTTTT
TRBV5-8	NA	TRBD1	TRBJ1-1	CASSSGTGGTEAFF	TGTGCCAGCAGCTCCGGGACAGGGGGCACTGAAGCTTTCTTT
TRBV5-1	NA	TRBD1	TRBJ1-1	CASGQGNTEAFF	TGCGCCAGCGGACAGGGGAACACTGAAGCTTTCTTT
TRBV7-2	NA	TRBD1	TRBJ1-1	CASSTRDSTEAFF	TGTGCCAGCAGCACCCGGGACAGCACTGAAGCTTTCTTT
TRBV9	NA	TRBD2	TRBJ2-3	CASSEGGLAGTDTQYF	TGTGCCAGCAGCGAGGGGGGACTAGCGGGAACAGATACGCAGTATTTT
TRBV5-1	NA	NA	TRBJ1-1	CASSLGGRTEAFF	TGCGCCAGCAGCTTGGGAGGGCGCACTGAAGCTTTCTTT
TRBV7-9	NA	NA	TRBJ2-5	CASRAVVSETQYF	TGTGCCAGTCGTGCCGTAGTTTCCGAGACCCAGTACTTC
TRBV7-2	NA	TRBD2	TRBJ2-2	CASSVGTSGELFF	TGTGCCAGCAGCGTGGGGACTAGCGGGGAGCTGTTTTTT
TRBV6-6	NA	TRBD1	TRBJ2-7	CASRGDSYEQYF	TGTGCCAGCAGGGGGGACAGCTACGAGCAGTACTTC
TRBV6-5	once	NA	TRBJ2-5	CASSYGGIETQYF	TGTGCCAGCAGTTATGGGGGGATAGAGACCCAGTACTTC
TRBV5-1	NA	TRBD2	TRBJ2-7	CASSLLPSGTHEQYF	TGCGCCAGCAGCCTGCTACCTAGCGGGACCCACGAGCAGTACTTC
TRBV5-1	NA	TRBD2	TRBJ2-1	CASSLLAGGTYNEQFF	TGCGCCAGCAGCTTGTTGGCGGGAGGGACCTACAATGAGCAGTTCTTC
TRBV18	NA	TRBD1	TRBJ2-3	CASSPGTGANTQYF	TGTGCCAGCTCACCGGGGACAGGGGCAAATACGCAGTATTTT
TRBV19	NA	NA	TRBJ1-1	CASSISQRLGTEAFF	TGTGCCAGTAGTATTAGCCAGCGGCTGGGGACTGAAGCTTTCTTT
TRBV2	NA	TRBD2	TRBJ2-2	CASRTSGSTGELFF	TGTGCCAGCAGAACTAGCGGGAGCACCGGGGAGCTGTTTTTT
TRBV28	NA	NA	TRBJ2-7	CASSTKLIQGYTYEQYF	TGTGCCAGCAGTACTAAACTAATACAGGGATACACCTACGAGCAGTACTTC
TRBV5-1	NA	TRBD1	TRBJ2-6	CASSLATSFPGTGTSGANVLTF	TGCGCCAGCAGCTTGGCCACCTCTTTCCCCGGGACAGGGACCTCTGGGGCCAACGTCCTGACTTTC
TRBV6-5	NA	NA	TRBJ2-7	CASSSGRTRPYEQYF	TGTGCCAGCAGTTCAGGTAGGACTCGACCCTACGAGCAGTACTTC
TRBV5-8	NA	TRBD1	TRBJ2-5	CASSLGRQGQETQYF	TGTGCCAGCAGCTTGGGGCGACAGGGACAAGAGACCCAGTACTTC
TRBV19	NA	TRBD1	TRBJ1-5	CASRGQGTGSNQPQHF	TGTGCCAGTCGGGGACAGGGCACAGGCAGCAATCAGCCCCAGCATTTT
TRBV4-3	NA	TRBD1	TRBJ1-2	CASSQDSDRARGGYTF	TGCGCCAGCAGCCAAGATTCGGACAGGGCAAGGGGGGGCTACACCTTC
TRBV6-5	NA	TRBD1	TRBJ1-6	CASSYETGASPLHF	TGTGCCAGCAGTTACGAGACAGGGGCTTCACCCCTCCACTTT
TRBV19	NA	NA	TRBJ1-6	CASSPQGSYNSPLHF	TGTGCCAGTAGCCCCCAGGGCTCCTATAATTCACCCCTCCACTTT
TRBV24-1	NA	TRBD1	TRBJ1-2	CATSDATGGGYTF	TGTGCCACCAGTGATGCCACAGGGGGCGGCTACACCTTC
TRBV6-6	NA	NA	TRBJ1-2	CASSPPGGYGYTF	TGTGCCAGCAGTCCCCCGGGAGGCTATGGCTACACCTTC
TRBV20-1	NA	NA	TRBJ1-1	CSASWRVNTEAFF	TGCAGTGCTAGTTGGAGGGTCAACACTGAAGCTTTCTTT
TRBV6-5	NA	TRBD2	TRBJ2-7	CASSYVPPSGRVEQYF	TGTGCCAGCAGTTACGTCCCCCCTAGCGGGAGAGTGGAGCAGTACTTC
TRBV6-5	NA	NA	TRBJ1-2	CASSYRDIHAKGYTF	TGTGCCAGCAGTTACCGGGACATCCATGCCAAAGGCTACACCTTC
TRBV9	NA	TRBD1	TRBJ2-3	CARARRGPPRDTQYF	TGTGCCAGGGCAAGAAGGGGGCCACCAAGGGATACGCAGTATTTT
TRBV9	NA	NA	TRBJ1-3	CASSVLTGPNSGNTIYF	TGTGCCAGCAGCGTTTTAACAGGGCCCAACTCTGGAAACACCATATATTTT
TRBV5-4	NA	NA	TRBJ2-7	CASSSGQIYEQYF	TGTGCCAGCAGCTCGGGACAAATCTACGAGCAGTACTTC